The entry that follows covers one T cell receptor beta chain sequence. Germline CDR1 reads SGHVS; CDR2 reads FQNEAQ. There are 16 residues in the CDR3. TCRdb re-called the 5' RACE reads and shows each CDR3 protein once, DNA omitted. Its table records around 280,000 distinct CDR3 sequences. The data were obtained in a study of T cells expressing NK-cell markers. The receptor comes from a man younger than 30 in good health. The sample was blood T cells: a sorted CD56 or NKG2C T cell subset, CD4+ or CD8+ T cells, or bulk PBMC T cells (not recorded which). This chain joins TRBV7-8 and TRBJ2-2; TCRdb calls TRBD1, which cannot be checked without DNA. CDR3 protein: CASSLARTLGSGELFF.